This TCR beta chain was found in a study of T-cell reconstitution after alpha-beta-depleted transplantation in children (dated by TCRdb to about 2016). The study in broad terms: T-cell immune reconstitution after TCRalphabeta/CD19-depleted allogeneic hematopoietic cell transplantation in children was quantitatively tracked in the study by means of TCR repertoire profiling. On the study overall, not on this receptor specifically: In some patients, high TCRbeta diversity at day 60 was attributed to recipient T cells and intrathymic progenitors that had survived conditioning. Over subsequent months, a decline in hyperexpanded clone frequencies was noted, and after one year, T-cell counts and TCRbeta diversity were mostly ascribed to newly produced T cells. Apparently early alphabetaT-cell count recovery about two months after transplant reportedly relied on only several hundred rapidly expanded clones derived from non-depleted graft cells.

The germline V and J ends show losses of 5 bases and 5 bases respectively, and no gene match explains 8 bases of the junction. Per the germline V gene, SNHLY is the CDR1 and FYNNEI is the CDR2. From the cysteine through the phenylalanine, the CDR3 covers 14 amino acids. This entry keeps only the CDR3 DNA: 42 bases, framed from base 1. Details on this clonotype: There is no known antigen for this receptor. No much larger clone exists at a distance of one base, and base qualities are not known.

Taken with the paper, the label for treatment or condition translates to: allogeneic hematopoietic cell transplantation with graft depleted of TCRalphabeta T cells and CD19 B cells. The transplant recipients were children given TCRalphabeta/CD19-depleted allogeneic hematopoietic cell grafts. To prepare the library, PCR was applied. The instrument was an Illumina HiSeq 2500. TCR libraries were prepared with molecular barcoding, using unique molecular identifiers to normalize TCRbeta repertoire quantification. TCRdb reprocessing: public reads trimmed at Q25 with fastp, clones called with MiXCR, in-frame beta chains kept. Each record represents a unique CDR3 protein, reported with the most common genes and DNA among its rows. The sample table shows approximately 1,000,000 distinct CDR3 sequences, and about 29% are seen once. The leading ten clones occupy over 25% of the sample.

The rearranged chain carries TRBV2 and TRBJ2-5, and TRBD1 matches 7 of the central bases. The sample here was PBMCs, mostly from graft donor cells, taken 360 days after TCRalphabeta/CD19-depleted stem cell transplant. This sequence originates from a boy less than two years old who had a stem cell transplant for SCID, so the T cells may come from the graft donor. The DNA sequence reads TGTGCCAGCAGTCGGACGACAGGGATGGAGACCCAGTACTTC. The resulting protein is CASSRTTGMETQYF.